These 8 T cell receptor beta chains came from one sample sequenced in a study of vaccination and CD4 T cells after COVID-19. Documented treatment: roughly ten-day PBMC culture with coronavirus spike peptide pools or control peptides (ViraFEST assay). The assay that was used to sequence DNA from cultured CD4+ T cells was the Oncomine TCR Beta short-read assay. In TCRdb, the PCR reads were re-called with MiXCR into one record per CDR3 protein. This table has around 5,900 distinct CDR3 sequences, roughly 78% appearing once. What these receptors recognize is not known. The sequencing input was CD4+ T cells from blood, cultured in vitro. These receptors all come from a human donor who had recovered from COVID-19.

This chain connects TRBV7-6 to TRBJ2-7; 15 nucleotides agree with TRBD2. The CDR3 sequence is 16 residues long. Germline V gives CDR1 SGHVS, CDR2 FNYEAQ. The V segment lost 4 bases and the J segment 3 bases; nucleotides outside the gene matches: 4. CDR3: CASSWTSGRANYEQYF. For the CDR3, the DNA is TGTGCCAGCAGCTGGACTAGCGGGAGGGCCAACTACGAGCAGTACTTC.

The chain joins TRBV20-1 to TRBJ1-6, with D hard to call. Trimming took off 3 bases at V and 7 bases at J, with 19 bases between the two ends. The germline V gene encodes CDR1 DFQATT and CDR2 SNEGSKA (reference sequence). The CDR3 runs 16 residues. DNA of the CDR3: TGCAGTGCTAGGTCCCTTAAACTTGCGGGGAATTCACCCCTCCACTTT. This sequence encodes CSARSLKLAGNSPLHF.

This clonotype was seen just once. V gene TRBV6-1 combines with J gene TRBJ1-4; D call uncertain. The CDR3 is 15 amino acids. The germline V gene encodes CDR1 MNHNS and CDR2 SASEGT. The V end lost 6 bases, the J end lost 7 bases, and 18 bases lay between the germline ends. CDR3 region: CASSPAGLYGEKLFF. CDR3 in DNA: TGTGCCAGCAGCCCCGCGGGCTTATACGGTGAAAAACTGTTTTTT.

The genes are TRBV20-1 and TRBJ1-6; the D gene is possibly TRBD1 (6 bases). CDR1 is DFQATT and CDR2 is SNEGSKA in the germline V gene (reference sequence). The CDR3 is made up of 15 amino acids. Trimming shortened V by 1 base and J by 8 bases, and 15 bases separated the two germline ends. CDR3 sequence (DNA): TGCAGTGCTAGAGGTCAGACAGGAAGTGATTCACCCCTCCACTTT. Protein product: CSARGQTGSDSPLHF.

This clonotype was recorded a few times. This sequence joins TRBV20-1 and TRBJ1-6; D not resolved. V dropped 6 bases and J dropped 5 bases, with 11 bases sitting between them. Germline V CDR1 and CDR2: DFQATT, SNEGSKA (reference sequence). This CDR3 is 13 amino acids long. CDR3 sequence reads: CSAHGGHNSPLHF. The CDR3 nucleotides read TGCAGTGCCCACGGAGGACATAATTCACCCCTCCACTTT.

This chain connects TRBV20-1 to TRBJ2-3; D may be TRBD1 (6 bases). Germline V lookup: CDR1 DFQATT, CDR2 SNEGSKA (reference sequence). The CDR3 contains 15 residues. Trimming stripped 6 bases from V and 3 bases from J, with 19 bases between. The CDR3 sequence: CSATRDTPGTDTQYF. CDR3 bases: TGCAGTGCCACCCGGGACACTCCTGGAACAGATACGCAGTATTTT.

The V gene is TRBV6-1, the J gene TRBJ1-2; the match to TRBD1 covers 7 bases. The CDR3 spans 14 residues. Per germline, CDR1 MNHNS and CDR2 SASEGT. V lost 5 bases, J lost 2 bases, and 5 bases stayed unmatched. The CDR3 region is CASSNDRDNYGYTF. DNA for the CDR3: TGTGCCAGCAGTAATGACAGGGACAACTATGGCTACACCTTC.

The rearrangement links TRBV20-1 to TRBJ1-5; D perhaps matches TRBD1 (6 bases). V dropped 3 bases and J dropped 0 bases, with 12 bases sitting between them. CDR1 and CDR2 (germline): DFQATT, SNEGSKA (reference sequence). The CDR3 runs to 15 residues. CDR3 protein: CSASLGGYSNQPQHF. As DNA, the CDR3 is TGCAGTGCTAGTCTCGGGGGCTATAGCAATCAGCCCCAGCATTTT.